The 21 T cell receptor beta chains below all came from one sample that was sequenced in a study of regulatory T cells in long-lasting Graves disease. CDR3 regions were amplified by Arm-PCR using iRepertoire HTBI primers to build TCR beta libraries. One entry per CDR3 protein results from TCRdb running MiXCR on the multiplex PCR reads. The sample lists fewer than 350,000 distinct CDR3 sequences, over 15% seen once, with 35% to 45% in the top ten. Time point described: newly diagnosed GD, antithyroid drugs for less than 3 months. PBMC-extracted RNA yielded the TCR library. The sequences come from peripheral blood mononuclear cells (PBMCs), collected at new diagnosis, from a patient treated with antithyroid drugs. All receptors derive from a female donor with Graves disease.

In its sample, this clonotype was seen many times. This sequence joins TRBV9 and TRBJ2-2, with 8 bases aligning to TRBD2. The CDR3 covers 18 residues. Per germline, CDR1 SGDLS and CDR2 YYNGEE. The J segment lost 3 bases and the V segment lost 4 bases, leaving 14 bases of the junction unmatched. The CDR3 DNA reads as TGTGCCAGCAGCCCGAAACTAAGCGGGAGAAGGGACACCGGGGAGCTGTTTTTT. This codes for CASSPKLSGRRDTGELFF.

There are many counts of this clonotype. A read error may account for a junction end that differs from germline. The gene calls are TRBV11-2 and TRBJ1-1; D is unresolved. Germline V gene lookup returns CDR1 SGHAT and CDR2 FQNNGV. The CDR3 consists of 16 residues. CDR3 in DNA: TGTGCCGGCAGCTTAGTTAGCCAAACGCGGGACACTGAAGCTTTCTTT. This translates into CAGSLVSQTRDTEAFF.

With regard to this clonotype: It differs at one base from a far larger clone, so likely a read error. The chain carries TRBV9 and TRBJ2-1, with D unclear. With the DNA end fitting TRBJ2-5 better, the J assignment may be wrong. The CDR3 contains 13 residues. Germline-derived CDR1 and CDR2 are SGDLS and YYNGEE. The CDR3 sequence is CASSFRHQETQYF. The CDR3 DNA is TGTGCCAGCAGTTTTAGGCACCAAGAGACCCAGTACTTC.

This clonotype has at least ten counts. The chain couples TRBV9 to TRBJ2-3; D remains unclear. Germline V gene data show CDR1 as SGDLS and CDR2 as YYNGEE. The CDR3 covers 15 residues. V shed 0 bases and J shed 0 bases, with 8 bases lying between them. The CDR3 region has the DNA TGTGCCAGCAGCGTAGTAGGTTTCAGCACAGATACGCAGTATTTT. This sequence encodes CASSVVGFSTDTQYF.

This clonotype was observed at least ten times. V and J are TRBV9 and TRBJ1-1; 9 bases line up with TRBD1. The trim removed 4 bases at V and 3 bases at J, leaving 13 bases unmatched. The CDR3 totals 17 residues. The germline CDR1 and CDR2 sequences are SGDLS and YYNGEE. DNA of the CDR3: TGTGCCAGCAGCCCCCACATTGGACAGGGGAGGGACACTGAAGCTTTCTTT. It specifies CASSPHIGQGRDTEAFF.

Only a few counts were recorded for this clonotype. J is TRBJ2-5 and V is TRBV28; D perhaps matches TRBD2 (6 bases). Germline values: CDR1 MDHEN, CDR2 SYDVKM. The CDR3 loop spans 13 amino acids. Trimming removed 6 bases from V and 1 base from J, with 9 bases in between. CDR3 protein: CASSGSLQETQYF. In DNA form, the CDR3 reads TGTGCCAGCAGCGGGAGCCTCCAAGAGACCCAGTACTTC.

This clonotype was recorded at least ten times. The chain links TRBV5-6 to TRBJ2-1; TRBD2 agrees at 7 bases. J was trimmed by 10 bases and V by 4 bases; bases with no gene match: 8. The germline gives CDR1 SGHDT, CDR2 YYEEEE. The CDR3 totals 13 residues. The CDR3 loop reads CASSTQPGLEQFF. In nucleotides, the CDR3 is TGTGCCAGCAGCACGCAGCCGGGACTAGAGCAGTTCTTC.

This clonotype has more than one count but fewer than ten. The chain uses TRBV7-2 and TRBJ2-7; possibly TRBD1 for D (7 bases). V was trimmed by 1 base and J by 5 bases, leaving 12 bases between them. Germline CDR1 and CDR2: SGHTA and FQGNSA. This CDR3 contains 14 residues. The CDR3 sequence: CASSLGQGGNEQYF. CDR3 nucleotides: TGTGCCAGCAGCTTAGGCCAGGGGGGCAACGAGCAGTACTTC.

This clonotype was observed many times. V is TRBV6-1 and J is TRBJ2-2; D is undetermined. V lost 4 bases and J 1 base, leaving 16 bases between the germline ends. The germline CDR1 and CDR2 sequences are MNHNS and SASEGT. The CDR3 length is 17 residues. The CDR3 nucleotides are TGTGCCAGCAGTGGTCGCCCTTCGGCTTGGAACACCGGGGAGCTGTTTTTT. Translating it yields CASSGRPSAWNTGELFF.

The sample holds many counts of this clonotype. The rearrangement joins TRBV5-4 to TRBJ2-5, with D maybe TRBD1 (6 bases). V dropped 6 bases and J dropped 3 bases, with 9 bases sitting between them. This CDR3 comprises 12 residues. Germline values: CDR1 SGHNT, CDR2 YYREEE (reference sequence). CDR3 nucleotide sequence: TGTGCCAGCAATGAGGGGGAAGAGACCCAGTACTTC. This sequence encodes CASNEGEETQYF.

Remarks on this clonotype: A single base is all that separates this from a far larger clone, so a read error is likely. The rearrangement links TRBV2 to TRBJ2-5; TRBD2 matches at 16 bases. Matching the DNA end better, TRBJ2-1 makes the J call doubtful. There are 19 residues in the CDR3. Germline assignment: CDR1 SNHLY and CDR2 FYNNEI. CDR3: CASSERWGGLAGGTNEQFF. The CDR3 DNA is TGTGCCAGCAGTGAAAGGTGGGGGGGACTAGCGGGAGGGACCAATGAGCAGTTCTTC.

This clonotype has more than one count but fewer than ten. The chain is built from TRBV6-5 and TRBJ2-1, with 9 positions matching TRBD2. The V segment lost 0 bases and the J segment 1 base; nucleotides outside the gene matches: 7. The CDR3 is 18 residues long. The germline CDR1 and CDR2 sequences are MNHEY and SVGAGI. CDR3 nucleotide sequence: TGTGCCAGCAGTTACTCCCGGGCTAGCGGGATGTCCTACAATGAGCAGTTCTTC. It encodes CASSYSRASGMSYNEQFF.

In this sample, this clonotype turned up many times. The chain is built from TRBV30 and TRBJ1-2; 7 positions agree with TRBD1. V trimming: 1 base; J trimming: 4 bases; junction bases outside the gene matches: 9. Germline CDR1 is GTSNPN and CDR2 is SVGIG (reference sequence). The CDR3 is 15 residues long. This CDR3 reads CAWSGMGQRSYGYTF. The CDR3 bases are TGTGCCTGGAGTGGGATGGGACAGAGAAGCTATGGCTACACCTTC.

This chain links TRBV4-1 with TRBJ2-3; no clear D gene. This CDR3 comprises 14 residues. CDR1 is MGHRA, CDR2 YSYEKL, per germline. The ends were cut back, 0 bases at V and 0 bases at J, with 4 bases in the middle. CDR3 DNA: TGCGCCAGCAGCCAAGACATTAGCACAGATACGCAGTATTTT. It codes for CASSQDISTDTQYF.

In its sample, this clonotype was seen a few times. It differs at one base from a far larger clone, so likely a read error. The V gene is TRBV10-3, the J gene TRBJ2-7; D is perhaps TRBD2 (5 bases). Germline V gives CDR1 ENHRY, CDR2 SYGVKD. The CDR3 has 15 amino acids. Trimming shortened V by 3 bases and J by 4 bases, and 16 bases separated the two germline ends. The DNA of the CDR3 is TGTGCCATCAGTGAAGCCCCTTCAACGGGGTACGAGCAGTACTTC. Protein: CAISEAPSTGYEQYF.

In this sample, this clonotype turned up many times. The genes are TRBV20-1 and TRBJ1-1; no reliable D call. Germline CDR1 DFQATT, CDR2 SNEGSKA (reference sequence). The CDR3 spans 12 residues. V was cut by 6 bases and J by 2 bases, with 10 bases left in between. DNA for the CDR3: TGCAGTGCCGTCGACCCTAACACTGAAGCTTTCTTT. This gives the protein CSAVDPNTEAFF.

This clonotype was detected many times. This chain links TRBV28 with TRBJ1-2, with 12 bases matching TRBD1. The CDR3 spans 15 residues. Germline CDR1 is MDHEN and CDR2 is SYDVKM. J lost 14 bases, V lost 6 bases, and 16 bases had no gene match. The CDR3 loop reads CASSIGTGGWVAHTF. As DNA, the CDR3 is TGTGCCAGCAGCATTGGGACAGGGGGCTGGGTTGCGCATACCTTC.

At least ten counts were recorded for this clonotype. The genes are TRBV19 and TRBJ2-2, with D possibly matching TRBD1 (6 bases). Deletions cut 4 bases from V and 3 bases from J, with 9 bases between. This CDR3 contains 14 residues. Germline V CDR1 and CDR2: LNHDA, SQIVND (reference sequence). In DNA, the CDR3 is TGTGCCAGTAGTAAACAGGGAGACACCGGGGAGCTGTTTTTT. Residues: CASSKQGDTGELFF.

On this clonotype itself: The junction shows a germline mismatch at one end, possibly a read error. The gene calls are TRBV19 and TRBJ2-7; TRBD2 agrees at 7 bases. The CDR3 consists of 10 residues. CDR1 and CDR2 from the germline V gene are LNHDA and SQIVND (reference sequence). The CDR3 DNA follows: TGTACCAGCGGGAAAGGCGAGCAGTACTTC. Amino acids: CTSGKGEQYF.

The chain uses TRBV7-8 and TRBJ2-7; 8 nucleotides line up with TRBD1. Germline V gene sequence: CDR1 SGHVS, CDR2 FQNEAQ. With V trimmed by 1 base and J by 3 bases, 5 bases remained unmatched. The length of the CDR3 is 15 residues. CDR3 region: CASSLGTGPLYEQYF. The CDR3 region has the DNA TGTGCCAGCAGCTTAGGGACAGGGCCCCTCTACGAGCAGTACTTC. Drawing the rest from reference TRBV7-8 and TRBJ2-7, the complete variable domain is GAGVSQSPRYKVAKRGQDVALRCDPISGHVSLFWYQQALGQGPEFLTYFQNEAQLDKSGLPSDRFFAERPEGSVSTLKIQRTQQEDSAVYLCASSLGTGPLYEQYFGPGTRLTVT.

This clonotype was seen at least ten times. This chain links TRBV9 with TRBJ2-3; D unresolved. Trimming stripped 0 bases from V and 0 bases from J, with 8 bases between. Germline values: CDR1 SGDLS, CDR2 YYNGEE. This CDR3 region has 15 residues. The CDR3: CASSVEGYSTDTQYF. Written as DNA, the CDR3 is TGTGCCAGCAGCGTAGAAGGGTATAGCACAGATACGCAGTATTTT.